The entry below gives a single T cell receptor beta chain sequence along with its context. This specimen belongs to a study of blood T cell repertoires in COVID-19. About the research overall: From the United States, Italy and Spain came samples of acute and convalescent COVID-19. From T cells, B-cell-depleted T cells, or PBMCs came the material, which was cDNA or gDNA.

As handled by the study authors: Reference gene primer amplification gave nucleated cell count estimates. Some clones are missing from TCRdb's copy, which holds only in-frame ones; the method was immunoSEQ multiplex PCR. V and J calls and clone size come straight from that table; D and trimming were deduced from the DNA. The sample holds some 260,000 clones, about 79% seen once. After removal of 4 bases from V and 7 bases from J, the junction contained 8 bases not matched to a gene. This CDR3 has 16 residues. Germline CDR1 is SEHNR and CDR2 is FQNEAQ (reference sequence). This clonotype was sampled from an elderly man with acute or convalescent COVID-19. The specimen sequenced was peripheral blood. The rearrangement links TRBV7-9 to TRBJ1-6, with TRBD1 identical over 9 bases. The CDR3 nucleotides read TGTGCCAGCAGCTCTCGTCCCGGACAGGGGAATTCACCCCTCCACTTT. Its protein product is CASSSRPGQGNSPLHF.